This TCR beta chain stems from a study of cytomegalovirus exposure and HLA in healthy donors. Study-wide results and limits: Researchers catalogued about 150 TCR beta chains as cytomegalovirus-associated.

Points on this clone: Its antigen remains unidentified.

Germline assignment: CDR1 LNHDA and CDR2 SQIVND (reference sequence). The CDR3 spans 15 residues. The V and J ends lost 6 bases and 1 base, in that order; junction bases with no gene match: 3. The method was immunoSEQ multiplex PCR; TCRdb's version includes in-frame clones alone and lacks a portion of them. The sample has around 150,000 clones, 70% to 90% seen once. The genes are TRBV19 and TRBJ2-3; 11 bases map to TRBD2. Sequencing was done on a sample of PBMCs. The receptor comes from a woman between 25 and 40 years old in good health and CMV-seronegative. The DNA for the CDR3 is TGTGCCAGTAGAGGGGGACTAGCGGGCACAGATACGCAGTATTTT. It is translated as CASRGGLAGTDTQYF.